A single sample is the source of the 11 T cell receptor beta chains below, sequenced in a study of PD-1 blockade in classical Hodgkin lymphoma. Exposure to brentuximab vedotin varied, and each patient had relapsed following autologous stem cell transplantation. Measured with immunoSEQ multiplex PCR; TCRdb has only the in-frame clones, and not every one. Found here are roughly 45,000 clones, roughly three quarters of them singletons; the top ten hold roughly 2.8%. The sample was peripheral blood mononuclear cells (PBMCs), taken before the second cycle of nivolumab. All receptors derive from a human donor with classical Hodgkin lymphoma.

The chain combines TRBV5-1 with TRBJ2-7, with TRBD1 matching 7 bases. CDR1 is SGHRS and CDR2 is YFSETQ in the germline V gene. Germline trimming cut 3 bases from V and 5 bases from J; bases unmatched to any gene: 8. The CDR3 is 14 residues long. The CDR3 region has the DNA TGCGCCAGCAGCTACCACACCGACAGGGACGAGCAGTACTTC. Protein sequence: CASSYHTDRDEQYF.

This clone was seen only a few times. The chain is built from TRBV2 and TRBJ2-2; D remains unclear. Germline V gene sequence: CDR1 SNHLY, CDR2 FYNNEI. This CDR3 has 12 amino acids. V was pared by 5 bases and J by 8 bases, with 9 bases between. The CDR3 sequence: CASSSESGELFF. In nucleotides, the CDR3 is TGTGCCAGCAGTTCTGAATCAGGGGAGCTGTTTTTT.

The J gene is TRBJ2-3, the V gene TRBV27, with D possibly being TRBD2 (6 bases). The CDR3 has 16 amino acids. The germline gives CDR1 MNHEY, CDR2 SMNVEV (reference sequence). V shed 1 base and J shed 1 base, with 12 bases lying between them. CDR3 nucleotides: TGTGCCAGCAGTTTATTCCCTAGCGATGGCACAGATACGCAGTATTTT. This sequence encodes CASSLFPSDGTDTQYF.

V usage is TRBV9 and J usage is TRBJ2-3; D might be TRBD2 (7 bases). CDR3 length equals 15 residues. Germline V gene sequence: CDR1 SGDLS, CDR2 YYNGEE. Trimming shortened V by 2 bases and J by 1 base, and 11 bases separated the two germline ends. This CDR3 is CASSVRGPRTDTQYF. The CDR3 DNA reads TGTGCCAGCAGCGTGCGGGGGCCCCGCACAGATACGCAGTATTTT.

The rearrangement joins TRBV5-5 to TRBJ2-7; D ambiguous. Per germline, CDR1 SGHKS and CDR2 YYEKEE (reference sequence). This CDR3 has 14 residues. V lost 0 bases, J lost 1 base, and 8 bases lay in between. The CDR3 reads CASSLDPRSYEQYF. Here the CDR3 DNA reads TGTGCCAGCAGCTTGGATCCCCGATCCTACGAGCAGTACTTC. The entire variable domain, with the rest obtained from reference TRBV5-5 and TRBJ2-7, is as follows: DAGVTQSPTHLIKTRGQQVTLRCSPISGHKSVSWYQQVLGQGPQFIFQYYEKEERGRGNFPDRFSARQFPNYSSELNVNALLLGDSALYLCASSLDPRSYEQYFGPGTRLTVT.

The CDR3 DNA reads as TGTGCCAGCAGCTTGCTGACAGGGGTGTTTGGCTACACCTTC. Residues: CASSLLTGVFGYTF. V is TRBV5-6 and J is TRBJ1-2; TRBD1 agrees at 8 bases. Germline-derived CDR1 and CDR2 are SGHDT and YYEEEE. V was clipped by 1 base and J by 7 bases; unmatched bases: 6. The CDR3 runs to 14 residues.

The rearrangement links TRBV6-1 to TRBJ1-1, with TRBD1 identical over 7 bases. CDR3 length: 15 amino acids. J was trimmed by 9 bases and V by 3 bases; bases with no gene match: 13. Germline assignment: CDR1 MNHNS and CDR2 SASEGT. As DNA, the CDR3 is TGTGCCAGCAGTGACGGCTACAGGGGATCGTCTAAAGCTTTCTTT. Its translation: CASSDGYRGSSKAFF.

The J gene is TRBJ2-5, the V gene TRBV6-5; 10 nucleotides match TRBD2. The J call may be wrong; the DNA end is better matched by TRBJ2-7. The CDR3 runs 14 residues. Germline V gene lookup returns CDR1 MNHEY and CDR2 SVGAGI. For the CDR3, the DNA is TGTGCCAGCAGTTACACTAGCGGGGCCTACGAGCAGTACTTC. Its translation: CASSYTSGAYEQYF.

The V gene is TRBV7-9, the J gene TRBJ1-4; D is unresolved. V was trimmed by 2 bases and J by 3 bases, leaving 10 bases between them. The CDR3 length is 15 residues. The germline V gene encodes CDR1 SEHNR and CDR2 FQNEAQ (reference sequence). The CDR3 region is CASSLLGNSNEKLFF. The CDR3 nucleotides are TGTGCCAGCAGCTTACTAGGGAATTCTAATGAAAAACTGTTTTTT.

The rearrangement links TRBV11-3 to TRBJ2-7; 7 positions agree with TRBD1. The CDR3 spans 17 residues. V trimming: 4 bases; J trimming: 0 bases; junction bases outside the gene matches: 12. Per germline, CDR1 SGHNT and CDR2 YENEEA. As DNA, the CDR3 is TGTGCCAGCAGCTCCCTCTACGGGACAGAAAGCTCCTACGAGCAGTACTTC. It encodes CASSSLYGTESSYEQYF.

CDR3 nucleotide sequence: TGTGCCAGCAGCTTGCTGATACAGCCCCAGCATTTT. Translation: CASSLLIQPQHF. The chain carries TRBV5-8 and TRBJ1-5; no reliable D call. The length of the CDR3 is 12 residues. V dropped 1 base and J dropped 7 bases, with 6 bases sitting between them. CDR1 and CDR2 from the germline V gene are SGHTS and YDEGEE.